This record looks at one T cell receptor beta chain sequence and its context. Its specificity is unknown. PCR was performed using 60 Vbeta and 13 Jbeta primers. Libraries were prepared by immunoSEQ multiplex PCR; TCRdb keeps only in-frame clonotypes and omits some of them. The sample has about 180,000 clones; approximately 78% are singletons. Germline CDR1 MGHRA, CDR2 YSYEKL. Between the trimmed V and J ends, which lost 1 base and 3 bases, there was a span of 13 bases. This CDR3 region has 16 residues. This sample was included in a study of cytomegalovirus exposure and HLA in healthy donors. Study-level findings and limits: A later analysis appeared to link common viral pathogens to several of the most significant clusters.

The TCR comes from a woman aged 50 to 60 in good health and CMV-seropositive. The chain employs TRBV4-1 and TRBJ1-3, with D perhaps TRBD1 (5 bases). Sequencing input: PBMCs. The DNA of the CDR3 is TGCGCCAGCAGCCAAGTCTTTCAGGGTTTTGGAAACACCATATATTTT. Translating gives CASSQVFQGFGNTIYF.